This T cell receptor (beta chain) is drawn from a study of cytomegalovirus exposure and HLA in healthy donors. The CDR3 runs 14 residues. In germline, CDR1 is SGHNT, CDR2 YYREEE (reference sequence). Trimming stripped 5 bases from V and 4 bases from J, with 15 bases between. The PCR ran on 60 Vbeta and 13 Jbeta primers. In the authors' methods: Later reanalysis found about 78 million unique TCR beta chains, approximately 11 million of them shared. The table came from immunoSEQ multiplex PCR; TCRdb's copy has only in-frame clones and leaves some out. The V and J calls and clone size were taken over from that table, and D and trimming were inferred from the DNA. Here the sample spans about 130,000 clones, around three quarters being singletons.

This clonotype was sampled from a male donor in good health and CMV-seropositive. The sequencing sample was made of PBMCs. The J gene is TRBJ1-1, the V gene TRBV5-4; D uncertain. The CDR3 DNA follows: TGTGCCAGCAGAGAGGCGGGGTCGGGCACTGAAGCTTTCTTT. Its protein product is CASREAGSGTEAFF.